Below are 27 T cell receptor beta chains sequenced from a single sample in a study of blood T cell repertoires in COVID-19. The table came from immunoSEQ multiplex PCR; TCRdb's copy has only in-frame clones and leaves some out. Of about 97,000 clones in the sample, 65% to 85% were seen once. The specimen sequenced was peripheral blood. Receptors originate from a man aged 60 to 69 with acute or convalescent COVID-19.

The chain combines TRBV18 with TRBJ1-5; 7 nucleotides agree with TRBD1. The CDR3 length is 13 residues. CDR1 and CDR2 (germline): KGHSH, LQKENI. Germline trimming cut 3 bases from V and 5 bases from J; bases unmatched to any gene: 1. This CDR3 is CASSPGQDQPQHF. For the CDR3, the DNA is TGTGCCAGCTCACCCGGACAGGATCAGCCCCAGCATTTT.

CDR3 sequence: CASSYWLPSYNEQFF. DNA for the CDR3: TGTGCCAGCAGTTACTGGCTCCCTTCCTACAATGAGCAGTTCTTC. The chain links TRBV6-5 to TRBJ2-1; no clear D gene. V was cut by 1 base and J by 1 base, with 8 bases left in between. The CDR3 extends over 15 amino acids. Germline assignment: CDR1 MNHEY and CDR2 SVGAGI.

The V and J genes are TRBV7-2 and TRBJ1-2, with 7 nucleotides matching TRBD1. CDR3 length: 17 amino acids. The germline V gene encodes CDR1 SGHTA and CDR2 FQGNSA. The V segment lost 5 bases and the J segment 8 bases; nucleotides outside the gene matches: 20. The CDR3 loop reads CASSPWTGRGVLSGYTF. In DNA, the CDR3 is TGTGCCAGCAGCCCGTGGACAGGAAGAGGGGTATTATCCGGCTACACCTTC.

V usage is TRBV5-4 and J usage is TRBJ2-7; maybe TRBD2 (5 bases). Germline V CDR1 and CDR2: SGHNT, YYREEE (reference sequence). V was clipped by 4 bases and J by 3 bases, with 17 bases between them. The CDR3 is 15 amino acids. The CDR3 DNA sequence: TGTGCCAGCAGCATGCTCGGACTTACGAACTACGAGCAGTACTTC. As protein: CASSMLGLTNYEQYF.

V gene TRBV5-1 combines with J gene TRBJ2-3, with D possibly TRBD2 on 5 matching bases. The V gene lost 1 base and the J gene lost 5 bases, with 14 bases spanning the gap. The CDR3 totals 15 residues. Germline assignment: CDR1 SGHRS and CDR2 YFSETQ. This CDR3 reads CASSLMRAQKDTQYF. CDR3 bases: TGCGCCAGCAGCTTGATGAGGGCCCAGAAAGATACGCAGTATTTT.

The V call is TRBV5-1, the J call TRBJ1-1; no firm D call. CDR1 SGHRS and CDR2 YFSETQ come from the germline V gene. The ends were cut back, 0 bases at V and 0 bases at J, with 9 bases in the middle. CDR3 size: 15 residues. The CDR3 region is CASSLDLYMNTEAFF. CDR3 DNA: TGCGCCAGCAGCTTGGACCTTTACATGAACACTGAAGCTTTCTTT.

The rearrangement uses TRBV6-2 or TRBV6-3 and TRBJ1-1; 7 nucleotides match TRBD1. After removal of 3 bases from V and 4 bases from J, the junction contained 5 bases not matched to a gene. The CDR3 has 14 residues. The germline CDR1 and CDR2 sequences are MNHEY and SVGEGT. CDR3 sequence reads: CASSYQQGSTEAFF. The CDR3 nucleotides are TGTGCCAGCAGTTATCAACAGGGGAGCACTGAAGCTTTCTTT.

V usage is TRBV7-8 and J usage is TRBJ1-6, with 7 bases fitting TRBD1. Germline lookup yields CDR1 SGHVS and CDR2 FQNEAQ. Unmatched junction bases numbered 16, after V lost 2 bases and J lost 12 bases. CDR3 length: 17 residues. The DNA of the CDR3 is TGTGCCAGCAGCTTATTTTATAAGGGGGCCCGGAGTGGACCCCTCCACTTT. It yields the protein CASSLFYKGARSGPLHF.

V usage is TRBV19 and J usage is TRBJ2-1, with 14 bases that match TRBD2. Trimming at V came to 5 bases and at J to 9 bases, leaving 6 bases not matched to a gene. This CDR3 contains 15 residues. Germline values: CDR1 LNHDA, CDR2 SQIVND (reference sequence). The CDR3 sequence is CASSPGLAGVIEQFF. The CDR3 coding sequence is TGTGCCAGTAGTCCGGGACTAGCGGGAGTGATTGAGCAGTTCTTC.

This clone appeared once. CDR3 sequence (DNA): TGTGCCAGCAGCCCCCGACTAGCGAACACCGGGGAGCTGTTTTTT. Translating gives CASSPRLANTGELFF. The chain employs TRBV7-3 and TRBJ2-2, with TRBD2 as a possible D gene (6 bases). This CDR3 contains 15 residues. From germline, CDR1 is SGHTA and CDR2 FQGTGA. The V and J ends lost 5 bases and 0 bases respectively, with 10 bases between them.

V gene TRBV6-2 or TRBV6-3 combines with J gene TRBJ2-5, with D maybe TRBD2 (5 bases). Germline lookup yields CDR1 MNHEY and CDR2 SVGEGT. The CDR3 runs to 14 residues. The germline V and J ends were trimmed by 2 bases and 1 base, with 8 bases remaining between them. CDR3 in DNA: TGTGCCAGCAGTTACGTCGGGGTCCAAGAGACCCAGTACTTC. Amino acids: CASSYVGVQETQYF.

This clone was picked up one time. V usage is TRBV24-1 and J usage is TRBJ2-1; 12 nucleotides align to TRBD2. Per germline, CDR1 KGHDR and CDR2 SFDVKD. The length of the CDR3 is 16 residues. The J segment lost 6 bases and the V segment lost 4 bases, leaving 6 bases of the junction unmatched. The CDR3 region has the DNA TGTGCCACCAGTGACCAGAGACTAGCGGGAGCCAATGAGCAGTTCTTC. It translates to CATSDQRLAGANEQFF.

The J gene is TRBJ1-1, the V gene TRBV28; D may be TRBD1 (5 bases). The CDR3 is 15 amino acids. Germline lookup yields CDR1 MDHEN and CDR2 SYDVKM. Between the trimmed V and J ends, which lost 6 bases and 9 bases, there was a span of 23 bases. The chain's CDR3 is CASSPHLGVAGKAFF. The CDR3 region has the DNA TGTGCCAGCAGCCCGCACCTGGGGGTGGCGGGGAAAGCTTTCTTT.

V usage is TRBV2 and J usage is TRBJ2-3, with 9 positions matching TRBD1. J lost 4 bases, V lost 9 bases, and 8 bases had no gene match. The CDR3 runs to 14 residues. Germline CDR1 reads SNHLY; CDR2 reads FYNNEI. CDR3 loop: CASETGGFADTQYF. As DNA, the CDR3 is TGTGCCAGTGAGACAGGGGGATTCGCAGATACGCAGTATTTT.

The chain couples TRBV12-3 or TRBV12-4 to TRBJ2-5, with D tentatively TRBD1 (6 bases). V lost 5 bases, J lost 9 bases, and 16 bases lay in between. CDR3 length equals 13 residues. CDR3 residues: CASSPRRAGAQYF. The CDR3 coding sequence is TGTGCCAGCAGTCCCAGACGGGCAGGGGCCCAGTACTTC.

A single count supports this clone. This chain joins TRBV28 and TRBJ2-7; D is undetermined. This CDR3 has 14 residues. Germline V CDR1 and CDR2: MDHEN, SYDVKM. The V and J ends lost 4 bases and 4 bases respectively, with 14 bases between them. CDR3 coding DNA: TGTGCCAGCAGTTCCCCCTCGGGTGCTTACGAGCAGTACTTC. It codes for CASSSPSGAYEQYF.

J is TRBJ2-7 and V is TRBV20-1, with 9 bases that match TRBD1. The length of the CDR3 is 14 residues. V shed 3 bases and J 2 bases; nucleotides not matched to a gene: 5. Germline lookup yields CDR1 DFQATT and CDR2 SNEGSKA (reference sequence). The CDR3 sequence is CSASDWTGAYEQYF. The CDR3 coding sequence is TGCAGTGCTAGTGATTGGACAGGGGCCTACGAGCAGTACTTC.

This chain links TRBV5-8 with TRBJ2-1, with 8 bases matching TRBD1. The CDR3 covers 16 residues. The germline V gene has CDR1 SGHTS and CDR2 YDEGEE. Trimming at V came to 5 bases and at J to 4 bases, leaving 11 bases not matched to a gene. The CDR3 region is CASRPTGTGTYNEQFF. The CDR3 DNA is TGTGCCAGCAGACCAACCGGGACAGGAACTTACAATGAGCAGTTCTTC.

This sequence joins TRBV6-2 or TRBV6-3 and TRBJ2-7; TRBD2 agrees at 7 bases. This CDR3 comprises 15 residues. Looked up from germline, CDR1 is MNHEY and CDR2 is SVGEGT. J lost 2 bases, V lost 2 bases, and 6 bases had no gene match. The CDR3 DNA follows: TGTGCCAGCAGTTACCGGGACTATTCCCCCTACGAGCAGTACTTC. Amino acids: CASSYRDYSPYEQYF.

The chain couples TRBV11-3 to TRBJ2-5; no reliable D call. Trimming left V 0 bases short and J 5 bases short, with 7 bases between. The germline V gene has CDR1 SGHNT and CDR2 YENEEA. The CDR3 spans 13 residues. The CDR3 DNA follows: TGTGCCAGCAGCTTAGACCATCGGGAGACCCAGTACTTC. Its translation: CASSLDHRETQYF.

The chain is built from TRBV5-4 and TRBJ2-1, with a tentative D call TRBD1 (5 bases). This CDR3 is built from 14 residues. Per germline, CDR1 SGHNT and CDR2 YYREEE (reference sequence). The V end lost 4 bases, the J end lost 8 bases, and 16 bases lay between the germline ends. The CDR3 sequence is CASSQYTGFDEQFF. CDR3 bases: TGTGCCAGCAGCCAATACACAGGCTTCGATGAGCAGTTCTTC.

The chain recombines TRBV19 with TRBJ1-2; TRBD1 matches at 7 bases. This CDR3 has 12 amino acids. V dropped 10 bases and J dropped 6; count of bases not matched to a gene: 8. Germline-derived CDR1 and CDR2 are LNHDA and SQIVND (reference sequence). The DNA of the CDR3 is TGTGCCACCCTGGGACAGTTTGATGGCTACACCTTC. This gives the protein CATLGQFDGYTF. The entire variable domain, with the rest obtained from reference TRBV19 and TRBJ1-2, is as follows: DGGITQSPKYLFRKEGQNVTLSCEQNLNHDAMYWYRQDPGQGLRLIYYSQIVNDFQKGDIAEGYSVSREKKESFPLTVTSAQKNPTAFYLCATLGQFDGYTFGSGTRLTVV.

The chain has TRBV6-5 and TRBJ1-2; weak D call: TRBD1 (6 bases). The CDR3 consists of 15 residues. Looked up from germline, CDR1 is MNHEY and CDR2 is SVGAGI. V dropped 2 bases and J dropped 0 bases, with 10 bases sitting between them. The chain's CDR3 is CASSYVAGANYGYTF. The CDR3 nucleotides read TGTGCCAGCAGTTACGTGGCAGGGGCTAACTATGGCTACACCTTC.

This clone has only a few counts. V and J are TRBV7-8 and TRBJ1-5; TRBD1 matches 9 bases. The V segment lost 4 bases and the J segment 7 bases; nucleotides outside the gene matches: 11. The CDR3 consists of 16 residues. CDR1 and CDR2 (germline): SGHVS, FQNEAQ. In DNA, the CDR3 is TGTGCCAGCAGCTCGGAAACCGGGACAGGGATCCAGCCCCAGCATTTT. This gives the protein CASSSETGTGIQPQHF.

This chain joins TRBV27 and TRBJ2-7, with TRBD1 matching 8 bases. Germline assignment: CDR1 MNHEY and CDR2 SMNVEV (reference sequence). This CDR3 comprises 14 residues. V shed 7 bases, J shed 2 bases, and the junction held 7 bases outside the gene matches. CDR3 protein: CASTRQGPPYEQYF. The CDR3 nucleotides are TGTGCCAGCACCCGACAGGGGCCGCCCTACGAGCAGTACTTC.

V is TRBV5-6 and J is TRBJ1-1, with D tentatively TRBD1 (6 bases). The germline V gene has CDR1 SGHDT and CDR2 YYEEEE. With 4 bases removed from V and 1 base from J, the gap between germline ends came to 14 bases. CDR3 length equals 15 residues. The CDR3 sequence: CASSLRTGRNTEAFF. Here the CDR3 DNA reads TGTGCCAGCAGCCTTAGAACAGGGCGGAACACTGAAGCTTTCTTT.

This chain connects TRBV2 to TRBJ1-1; D is possibly TRBD1 (6 bases). Germline CDR1 and CDR2: SNHLY and FYNNEI. With 1 base removed from V and 5 bases from J, the gap between germline ends came to 14 bases. CDR3 length: 15 residues. CDR3 sequence: CASSEEMAGVTEAFF. Here the CDR3 DNA reads TGTGCCAGCAGTGAAGAAATGGCAGGGGTGACTGAAGCTTTCTTT. The full variable domain, its missing parts supplied by reference TRBV2 and TRBJ1-1, is EPEVTQTPSHQVTQMGQEVILRCVPISNHLYFYWYRQILGQKVEFLVSFYNNEISEKSEIFDDQFSVERPDGSNFTLKIRSTKLEDSAMYFCASSEEMAGVTEAFFGQGTRLTVV.